This T cell receptor beta chain is from a study of cytomegalovirus exposure and HLA in healthy donors. On this clone itself: Its antigen is still unknown.

Germline V gene data show CDR1 as KGHSH and CDR2 as LQKENI. The CDR3 length is 13 residues. V gave up 4 bases and J gave up 9 bases; unmatched junction bases: 6. Study-level findings and limits: Usually a TCR sequence was rare, but some public TCRs were found in many donors.

13 Jbeta primers and 60 Vbeta primers were used for the PCR. Only in-frame clones appear in the TCRdb table, and some are missing; sequencing was by immunoSEQ multiplex PCR. Here the sample spans around 130,000 clones, 8.5% being singletons. Sequencing was done on a sample of PBMCs. The receptor comes from a man in his forties in good health and CMV-seronegative. The chain carries TRBV18 and TRBJ1-5; 7 positions agree with TRBD1. The CDR3 region has the DNA TGTGCCAGCTCACTTGACAGGGCCCGGCCCCAGCATTTT. Its protein product is CASSLDRARPQHF.